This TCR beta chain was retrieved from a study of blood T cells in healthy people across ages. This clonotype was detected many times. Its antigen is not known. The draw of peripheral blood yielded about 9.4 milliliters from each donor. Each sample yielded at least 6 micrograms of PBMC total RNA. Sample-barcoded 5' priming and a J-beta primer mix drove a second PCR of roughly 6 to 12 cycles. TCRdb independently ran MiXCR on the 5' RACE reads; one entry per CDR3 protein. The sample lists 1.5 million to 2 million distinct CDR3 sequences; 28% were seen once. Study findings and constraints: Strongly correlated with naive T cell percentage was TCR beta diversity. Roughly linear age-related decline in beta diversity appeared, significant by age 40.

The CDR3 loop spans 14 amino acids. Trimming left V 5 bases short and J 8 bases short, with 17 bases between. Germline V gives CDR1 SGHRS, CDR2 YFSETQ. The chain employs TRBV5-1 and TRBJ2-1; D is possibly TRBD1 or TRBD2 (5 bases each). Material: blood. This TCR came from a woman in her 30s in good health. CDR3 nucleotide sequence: TGCGCCAGCAGGCCAACTAGTACAGGCTATGAGCAGTTCTTC. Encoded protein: CASRPTSTGYEQFF. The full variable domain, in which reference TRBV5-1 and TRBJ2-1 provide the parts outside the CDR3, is KAGVTQTPRYLIKTRGQQVTLSCSPISGHRSVSWYQQTPGQGLQFLFEYFSETQRNKGNFPGRFSGRQFSNSRSEMNVSTLELGDSALYLCASRPTSTGYEQFFGPGTRLTVL.